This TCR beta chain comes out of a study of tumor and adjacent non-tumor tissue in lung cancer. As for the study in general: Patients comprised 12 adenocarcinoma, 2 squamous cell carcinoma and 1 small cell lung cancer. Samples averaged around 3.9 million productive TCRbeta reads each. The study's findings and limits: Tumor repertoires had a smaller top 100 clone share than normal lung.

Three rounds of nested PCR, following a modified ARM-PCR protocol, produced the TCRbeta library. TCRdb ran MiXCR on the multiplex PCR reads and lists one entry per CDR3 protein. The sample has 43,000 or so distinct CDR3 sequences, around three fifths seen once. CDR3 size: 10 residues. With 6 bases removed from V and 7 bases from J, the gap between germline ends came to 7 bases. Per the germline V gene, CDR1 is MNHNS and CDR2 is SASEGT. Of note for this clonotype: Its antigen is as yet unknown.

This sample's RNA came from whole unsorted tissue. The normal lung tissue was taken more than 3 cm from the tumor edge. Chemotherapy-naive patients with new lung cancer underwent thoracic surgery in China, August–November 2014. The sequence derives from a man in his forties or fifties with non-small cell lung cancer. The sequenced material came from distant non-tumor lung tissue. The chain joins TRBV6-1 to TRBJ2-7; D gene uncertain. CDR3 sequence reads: CASSGYEQYF. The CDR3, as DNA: TGTGCCAGCAGCGGTTATGAGCAGTACTTC.